This T cell receptor beta chain was documented in a study of CD8+CD57+ T cells in acquired aplastic anemia. Across the study: The average for DNA from sorted CD4+ and CD8+ cells was roughly 3 ug. Study-wide findings and caveats: Between patients and controls, around 27 CD8+ CDR3 sequences were found in common. Between the patient and control groups, CD8+ Simpson's diversity did not differ significantly.

Whoever was chosen for sequencing had shown CD8+CD57+ cell expansion by flow cytometry. Patients were treatment-naive when blood was sampled. Looked up from germline, CDR1 is SEHNR and CDR2 is FQNEAQ (reference sequence). V was trimmed by 1 base and J by 17 bases, leaving 24 bases between them. This CDR3 spans 16 amino acids. Comments on this clonotype: Antigen specificity is unknown.

According to the study, genomic DNA was the template for TCR beta VDJ and CDR3 profiling. TCRdb recomputed calls from the reads with MiXCR, one row per CDR3 protein. The profile shows 270,000 or so distinct CDR3 sequences, 82% of them singletons. The chain uses TRBV7-9 and TRBJ2-6; D may be TRBD2 (5 bases). Sequencing was done on a sample of sorted CD4+, CD8+, or CD8+CD57+ T cells (not recorded which) from PBMCs. The clonotype was recovered from a human donor with aplastic anemia. CDR3 region: CASSLGSGAGEQYVTF. The CDR3 DNA reads TGTGCCAGCAGCTTAGGGTCGGGCGCCGGGGAGCAGTACGTGACTTTC.